This TCR beta chain was recovered during a study of blood T cell repertoires in COVID-19. About the research overall: The cDNA or gDNA used as material had been derived from T cells, B-cell-depleted T cells, or PBMCs.

This clone was observed a single time. Participants were aged about 18 to 89 years from about two dozen US areas. Germline V CDR1 and CDR2: KGHSH, LQKENI. V shed 1 base and J shed 2 bases, with 17 bases lying between them. The CDR3 is made up of 17 amino acids. Data came from immunoSEQ multiplex PCR; TCRdb stores just in-frame clones and leaves some out. The sample lists some 380,000 clones; approximately 91% were seen once. The chain recombines TRBV18 with TRBJ1-1; tentative D call: TRBD1 (6 bases). The sequence came from a woman in her thirties or forties with acute COVID-19. Material for sequencing was PBMCs or T cells enriched from blood (not recorded which). The CDR3 sequence is CASSPQPIQGGNTEAFF. The CDR3, as DNA: TGTGCCAGCTCACCACAGCCCATACAGGGTGGCAACACTGAAGCTTTCTTT.